The 9 T cell receptor beta chains listed next were all sequenced from one sample in a study of cytomegalovirus exposure and HLA in healthy donors. Amplification used 60 Vbeta primers and 13 Jbeta primers. Assay used: immunoSEQ multiplex PCR; TCRdb lists only in-frame clones, some missing. The data hold about 130,000 clones, with over 60% observed a single time. Sequenced sample: PBMCs. The receptors here all came from a woman aged 55-69 years in good health and CMV-seropositive.

This CDR3 reads CASSGTSGREFF. CDR3 coding DNA: TGTGCCAGCAGCGGGACTAGCGGGAGAGAGTTCTTC. This chain uses TRBV7-6 with TRBJ2-1; TRBD2 matches 14 bases. CDR3 length: 12 amino acids. Germline-derived CDR1 and CDR2 are SGHVS and FNYEAQ. V lost 5 bases and J lost 14; bases outside the gene matches: 2. The full variable domain, in which reference TRBV7-6 and TRBJ2-1 provide the parts outside the CDR3, is GAGVSQSPRYKVTKRGQDVALRCDPISGHVSLYWYRQALGQGPEFLTYFNYEAQQDKSGLPNDRFSAERPEGSISTLTIQRTEQRDSAMYRCASSGTSGREFFGPGTRLTVL.

This sequence joins TRBV6-5 and TRBJ2-1; weak D call: TRBD2 (6 bases). Germline V gene lookup returns CDR1 MNHEY and CDR2 SVGAGI. V was shortened by 0 bases and J by 5 bases, with 11 bases between the two germline ends. The CDR3 is 15 amino acids. CDR3 in amino acids: CASSYSATGDNEQFF. In DNA, the CDR3 is TGTGCCAGCAGTTACTCGGCGACGGGGGACAATGAGCAGTTCTTC.

The chain is built from TRBV9 and TRBJ1-2; 10 bases are shared with TRBD1. Trimming cost V 6 bases and J 2 bases; bases outside gene matches: 10. Germline V CDR1 and CDR2: SGDLS, YYNGEE. The CDR3 totals 16 residues. DNA for the CDR3: TGTGCCAGCACCCTGACAGGGGGCGCAGGGAACTATGGCTACACCTTC. Its translation is CASTLTGGAGNYGYTF.

The chain is built from TRBV7-9 and TRBJ2-1; D call uncertain. The length of the CDR3 is 13 residues. Trimming pared 5 bases from V and 7 bases from J, leaving 12 bases between. The germline V gene encodes CDR1 SEHNR and CDR2 FQNEAQ (reference sequence). The CDR3 sequence: CASSPSLRNEQFF. CDR3 nucleotides: TGTGCCAGCAGCCCCTCTCTCCGGAATGAGCAGTTCTTC.

CDR3 sequence reads: CASGSNTGELFF. CDR3 coding DNA: TGTGCTAGTGGTTCAAACACCGGGGAGCTGTTTTTT. The rearrangement links TRBV12-5 to TRBJ2-2; D gene uncertain. V was shortened by 4 bases and J by 2 bases, with 2 bases between the two germline ends. Germline assignment: CDR1 LGHNT and CDR2 FRNRAP. This CDR3 spans 12 amino acids.

The chain links TRBV30 to TRBJ1-6; maybe TRBD1 (6 bases). The germline V gene encodes CDR1 GTSNPN and CDR2 SVGIG (reference sequence). There are 13 residues in the CDR3. The germline V and J ends were trimmed by 2 bases and 8 bases, with 10 bases remaining between them. Written as DNA, the CDR3 is TGTGCCTGGAGTCCACAGGGAGATTCACCCCTCCACTTT. Protein: CAWSPQGDSPLHF.

In regard to this clone: The junction departs from germline at one end; a sequencing error may be responsible. The chain links TRBV7-9 to TRBJ2-1, with 9 bases aligning to TRBD2. Germline CDR1 reads SEHNR; CDR2 reads FQNEAQ (reference sequence). This CDR3 is 16 amino acids long. CDR3 loop: CSSSLGLAGAVYEQFF. CDR3 DNA sequence: TGTTCCAGCAGCTTAGGATTAGCGGGAGCCGTTTATGAGCAGTTCTTC.

The chain couples TRBV6-6 to TRBJ1-1; D gene unclear. This CDR3 has 15 amino acids. V shed 6 bases and J shed 1 base, with 15 bases lying between them. The V gene's germline CDR1 is MNHNY and CDR2 SVGAGI (reference sequence). The DNA of the CDR3 is TGTGCCAGCAGGCCCACGCCTAGTTCGAACACTGAAGCTTTCTTT. Protein product: CASRPTPSSNTEAFF.

This rearrangement joins TRBV15 to TRBJ1-1, with a possible D match to TRBD1 (5 bases). V was trimmed by 5 bases and J by 3 bases, leaving 13 bases between them. Looked up from germline, CDR1 is LNHNV and CDR2 is YYDKDF (reference sequence). CDR3 length equals 14 residues. The chain's CDR3 is CATSPGGVDTEAFF. In DNA, the CDR3 is TGTGCCACCAGCCCTGGGGGGGTCGACACTGAAGCTTTCTTT.